This T cell receptor (beta chain) was captured in a study of STAT3 mutations in large granular lymphocyte leukemia. Study details: Among longitudinally sequenced T-LGLL patients, roughly half had canonical activating STAT3 mutations detected. More than half of T-LGLL patients received immunosuppressive therapy. Overall study findings and caveats: At least one immunodominant TCR beta clonotype appeared in every T-cell large granular lymphocyte leukemia patient. No sample exists from the first appearance of each clone.

To note about this clone: Its antigen is not identified.

The ends were cut back, 0 bases at V and 6 bases at J, with 18 bases in the middle. The CDR3 contains 17 residues. From germline, CDR1 is MGHRA and CDR2 YSYEKL. Each sample's TCRbeta library yielded on average about 41,000 productive templates. Clones were sequenced by immunoSEQ multiplex PCR, and TCRdb holds only the in-frame ones, with some missing. The sample records tens of thousands of clones, around 87% being singletons. This chain uses TRBV4-1 with TRBJ2-4; possible D gene TRBD2, 5 bases. Sequencing was performed on peripheral blood mononuclear cells. The clonotype was recovered from a man aged 55-75 years with T-cell large granular lymphocyte leukemia. Some clones in this sample may be carry-over from other donors' samples. In DNA, the CDR3 is TGCGCCAGCAGCCAAGATAGTCGCCGAAAACGGGGAAACATTCAGTACTTC. The encoded protein is CASSQDSRRKRGNIQYF.